This TCR beta chain was profiled in a study of cytomegalovirus exposure and HLA in healthy donors. Overall study results and limits: Later analysis identified several of the most significant clusters that appeared linked to common viral pathogens. Earlier findings revealed that most TCR beta V segments proved productive either about 87% or about 30% of the time. Specificity for CMV antigens was confirmed in vitro for three of the CMV-associated chains.

Per germline, CDR1 SEHNR and CDR2 FQNEAQ (reference sequence). The CDR3 is 13 residues long. V lost 1 base, J lost 4 bases, and 7 bases lay in between. Concerning this clone itself: The antigen remains undetermined.

Vbeta (60) and Jbeta (13) primers were used in the PCR. Method: immunoSEQ multiplex PCR; TCRdb's copy keeps in-frame clones and lacks some. Of 85,000 to 90,000 clones in the sample, approximately 76% were seen once. The TCR was taken from a man under 40 in good health and CMV-seropositive. Sequenced input: PBMCs. This chain connects TRBV7-9 to TRBJ1-1; D is unresolved. Here the CDR3 DNA reads TGTGCCAGCAGCTTAGGGGCCCTCACTGAAGCTTTCTTT. Translation: CASSLGALTEAFF.